A single sample is the source of the 13 T cell receptor beta chains below, sequenced in a study of OX40 agonist ivuxolimab in advanced cancers. Only in-frame clones appear in the TCRdb table, and some are missing; sequencing was by immunoSEQ multiplex PCR. This sample has 60,000 to 85,000 clones; 80% to 90% occur once, and the top ten carry less than 0.7%. Sequenced material: CD4+ or CD8+ T cells sorted from blood, taken in a trial of the OX40 agonist ivuxolimab. These receptors originate from an adult with an advanced solid tumor such as melanoma, head and neck, liver or kidney cancer.

V usage is TRBV5-1 and J usage is TRBJ2-3; D is perhaps TRBD1 (5 bases). Deletions cut 2 bases from V and 0 bases from J, with 13 bases between. The CDR3 length is 16 residues. Germline CDR1 reads SGHRS; CDR2 reads YFSETQ. CDR3 in amino acids: CASSFVTGTSTDTQYF. In DNA form, the CDR3 reads TGCGCCAGCAGCTTCGTTACAGGTACTAGCACAGATACGCAGTATTTT. Full variable domain (outside the CDR3, taken from reference TRBV5-1 and TRBJ2-3): KAGVTQTPRYLIKTRGQQVTLSCSPISGHRSVSWYQQTPGQGLQFLFEYFSETQRNKGNFPGRFSGRQFSNSRSEMNVSTLELGDSALYLCASSFVTGTSTDTQYFGPGTRLTVL.

The CDR3 region has the DNA TGTGCCAGTAGTATTCGCGGCCCAATGGAGACCCAGTACTTC. Its translation is CASSIRGPMETQYF. The chain combines TRBV19 with TRBJ2-5; D ambiguous. CDR3 length: 14 amino acids. Germline lookup yields CDR1 LNHDA and CDR2 SQIVND (reference sequence). V lost 3 bases, J lost 5 bases, and 13 bases lay in between.

The chain couples TRBV7-6 to TRBJ1-2; 8 bases are shared with TRBD1. CDR1 and CDR2 from the germline V gene are SGHVS and FNYEAQ. The CDR3 is 15 residues long. The V gene end was trimmed by 1 base and the J gene end by 8 bases; junction bases not matched to a gene: 9. The DNA of the CDR3 is TGTGCCAGCAGCTTAGGTGCGGACAGGGTTGGAGGCTACACCTTC. Translation gives CASSLGADRVGGYTF.

The table lists this clone with a few counts. The V call is TRBV4-1, the J call TRBJ2-1; maybe TRBD2 (5 bases). CDR1 and CDR2 from the germline V gene are MGHRA and YSYEKL. This CDR3 comprises 16 residues. Trimming took off 0 bases at V and 2 bases at J, with 11 bases between the two ends. CDR3 sequence reads: CASSQDERPTYNEQFF. The CDR3 nucleotides are TGCGCCAGCAGCCAAGACGAGCGGCCCACCTACAATGAGCAGTTCTTC.

This clone has just a few counts. The chain joins TRBV18 to TRBJ1-1, with D uncertain. Trimming pared 2 bases from V and 10 bases from J, leaving 20 bases between. The CDR3 has 15 amino acids. Germline values: CDR1 KGHSH, CDR2 LQKENI. The CDR3 DNA reads TGTGCCAGCTCACCAAGAGATCAGGTGACGGTCGGAGCTTTCTTT. Encoded protein: CASSPRDQVTVGAFF.

Worth noting for this clone: Mismatch with germline at one junction end may stem from a read error. The gene calls are TRBV7-2 and TRBJ1-2; 10 bases align to TRBD1. CDR1 and CDR2 from the germline V gene are SGHTA and FQGNSA. The CDR3 has 15 residues. CDR3 sequence: CASSPRQGARYGHTF. The CDR3 bases are TGTGCCAGCAGCCCCCGACAGGGGGCGCGCTATGGCCACACCTTC. Based on the CDR3 plus reference TRBV7-2 and TRBJ1-2, the full variable domain is GAGVSQSPSNKVTEKGKDVELRCDPISGHTALYWYRQSLGQGLEFLIYFQGNSAPDKSGLPSDRFSAERTGGSVSTLTIQRTQQEDSAVYLCASSPRQGARYGHTFGSGTRLTVV.

The J gene is TRBJ1-4, the V gene TRBV4-3; weak D call: TRBD1 (5 bases). Germline values: CDR1 LGHNA, CDR2 YSLEER. This CDR3 contains 19 residues. V lost 0 bases and J 0 bases, leaving 17 bases between the germline ends. The CDR3 sequence: CASSQDPTGRQTTNEKLFF. CDR3 nucleotides: TGCGCCAGCAGCCAAGATCCCACAGGACGGCAGACAACTAATGAAAAACTGTTTTTT.

The gene calls are TRBV11-2 and TRBJ1-2; 10 bases agree with TRBD1. Germline assignment: CDR1 SGHAT and CDR2 FQNNGV. CDR3 size: 16 residues. After removal of 6 bases from V and 4 bases from J, the junction contained 11 bases not matched to a gene. The CDR3 region has the DNA TGTGCCAGCAGTGCCGCCGGGACAGGGGAGAGCTATGGCTACACCTTC. It yields the protein CASSAAGTGESYGYTF. Full variable domain (rest looked up from reference TRBV11-2 and TRBJ1-2): EAGVAQSPRYKIIEKRQSVAFWCNPISGHATLYWYQQILGQGPKLLIQFQNNGVVDDSQLPKDRFSAERLKGVDSTLKIQPAKLEDSAVYLCASSAAGTGESYGYTFGSGTRLTVV.

V gene TRBV19 combines with J gene TRBJ2-5, with D uncertain. Germline V gene lookup returns CDR1 LNHDA and CDR2 SQIVND (reference sequence). Trimming took 0 bases from V and 3 from J, leaving 8 bases between them. This CDR3 spans 14 amino acids. The CDR3 loop is CASSIDGSKETQYF. CDR3 sequence (DNA): TGTGCCAGTAGTATAGACGGCAGTAAAGAGACCCAGTACTTC.

The chain has TRBV7-8 and TRBJ2-6; no clear D. The CDR3 runs to 14 residues. Germline CDR1 reads SGHVS; CDR2 reads FQNEAQ. V was cut by 8 bases and J by 2 bases, with 10 bases left in between. For the CDR3, the DNA is TGTGCCAGCCTTCCTTGGGCTGGGGCCAACGTCCTGACTTTC. It is translated as CASLPWAGANVLTF.

The rearrangement uses TRBV4-3 and TRBJ2-7, with D possibly TRBD2 on 5 matching bases. Deletions cut 0 bases from V and 5 bases from J, with 8 bases between. The CDR3 length is 13 residues. The germline gives CDR1 LGHNA, CDR2 YSLEER. CDR3 sequence: CASSQDAGDEQYF. The CDR3 DNA reads TGCGCCAGCAGCCAAGATGCCGGGGACGAGCAGTACTTC.

The chain employs TRBV15 and TRBJ2-1; D is possibly TRBD1 (5 bases). The ends were cut back, 4 bases at V and 6 bases at J, with 10 bases in the middle. Looked up from germline, CDR1 is LNHNV and CDR2 is YYDKDF (reference sequence). The CDR3 has 13 amino acids. DNA for the CDR3: TGTGCCACCAGCAACCGACAGACCAATGAGCAGTTCTTC. It is translated as CATSNRQTNEQFF.

This chain uses TRBV9 with TRBJ2-1; 9 nucleotides match TRBD2. Trimming at V came to 3 bases and at J to 4 bases, leaving 5 bases not matched to a gene. CDR1 and CDR2 (germline): SGDLS, YYNGEE. This CDR3 is built from 15 residues. CDR3 in amino acids: CASSEASGMYNEQFF. Here the CDR3 DNA reads TGTGCCAGCAGCGAAGCTAGCGGGATGTACAATGAGCAGTTCTTC.